What follows describes a single T cell receptor (beta chain). The sample originates from a study of blood T cells in healthy people across ages. Then a second PCR, running about 6 to 12 cycles, was carried out with a sample-barcoded 5' primer and a J-beta primer mix. From the 5' RACE reads, TCRdb called clonotypes with MiXCR, one entry per CDR3 protein. The table lists 450,000 to 650,000 distinct CDR3 sequences, less than 25% of them singletons. Healthy Caucasian individuals from Russia aged about 6 to 95 were enrolled as donors. These data were likewise used in another study, on T cells of mothers and their children. This second study says: A few healthy Caucasian mothers gave samples, and so did their six children.

The receptor comes from a boy aged 10-17 years in good health. The material sequenced was blood.

DNA of the CDR3: TGCAGCCCTGGGAGGGGCTGGATTCAAGAGACCCAGTACTTC. This sequence encodes CSPGRGWIQETQYF. This sequence joins TRBV29-1 and TRBJ2-5; 7 bases fit TRBD2. Germline V CDR1 and CDR2: SQVTM, ANQGSEA. The junction had 11 bases not matched to a gene; V was cut back by 8 bases and J by 2 bases. The CDR3 is 14 residues long.